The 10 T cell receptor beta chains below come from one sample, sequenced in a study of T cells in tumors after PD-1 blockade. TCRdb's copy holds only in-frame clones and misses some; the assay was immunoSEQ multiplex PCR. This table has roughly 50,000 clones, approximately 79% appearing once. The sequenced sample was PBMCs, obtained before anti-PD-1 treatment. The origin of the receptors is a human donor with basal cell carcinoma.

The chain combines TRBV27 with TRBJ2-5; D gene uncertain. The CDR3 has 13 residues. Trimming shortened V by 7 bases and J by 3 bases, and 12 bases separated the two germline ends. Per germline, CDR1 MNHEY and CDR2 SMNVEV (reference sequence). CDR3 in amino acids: CASTRTVEETQYF. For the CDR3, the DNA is TGTGCCAGCACTCGGACGGTGGAAGAGACCCAGTACTTC.

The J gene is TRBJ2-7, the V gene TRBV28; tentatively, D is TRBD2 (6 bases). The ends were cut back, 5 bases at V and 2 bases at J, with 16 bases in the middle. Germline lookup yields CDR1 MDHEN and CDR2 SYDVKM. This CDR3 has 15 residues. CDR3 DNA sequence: TGTGCCAGCAGTCTCACACGCGGGGTTCCCTACGAGCAGTACTTC. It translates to CASSLTRGVPYEQYF.

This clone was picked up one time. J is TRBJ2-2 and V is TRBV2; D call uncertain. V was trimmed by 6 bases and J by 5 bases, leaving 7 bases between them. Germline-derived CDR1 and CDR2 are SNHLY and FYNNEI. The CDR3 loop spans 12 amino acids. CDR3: CASRKGTGELFF. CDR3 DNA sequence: TGTGCCAGCAGGAAAGGGACCGGGGAGCTGTTTTTT.

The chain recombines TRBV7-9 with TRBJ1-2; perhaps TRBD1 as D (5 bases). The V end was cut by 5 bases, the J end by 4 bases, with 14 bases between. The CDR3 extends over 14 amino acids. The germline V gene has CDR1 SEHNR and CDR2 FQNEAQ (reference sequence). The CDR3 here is CASSRGVRGYGYTF. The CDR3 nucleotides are TGTGCCAGCAGCCGAGGGGTTCGGGGCTATGGCTACACCTTC.

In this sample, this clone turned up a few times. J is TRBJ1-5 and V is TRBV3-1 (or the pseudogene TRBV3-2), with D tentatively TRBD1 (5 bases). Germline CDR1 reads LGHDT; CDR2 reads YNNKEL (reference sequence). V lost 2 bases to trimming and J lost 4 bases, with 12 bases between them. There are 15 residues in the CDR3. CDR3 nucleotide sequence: TGTGCCAGCAGCCAAAGCCAGGGCCCGAATCAGCCCCAGCATTTT. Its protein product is CASSQSQGPNQPQHF.

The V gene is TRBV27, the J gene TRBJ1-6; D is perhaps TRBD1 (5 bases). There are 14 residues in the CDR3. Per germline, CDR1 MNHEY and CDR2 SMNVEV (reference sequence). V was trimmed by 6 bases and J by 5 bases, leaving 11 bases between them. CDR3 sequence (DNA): TGTGCCAGCAGACCGGGGCTCCATAATTCACCCCTCCACTTT. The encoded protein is CASRPGLHNSPLHF.

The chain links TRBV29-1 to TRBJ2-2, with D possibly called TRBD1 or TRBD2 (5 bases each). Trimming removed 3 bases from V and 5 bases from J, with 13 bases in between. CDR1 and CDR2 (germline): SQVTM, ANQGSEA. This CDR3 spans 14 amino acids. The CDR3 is CSVDPPGQTGELFF. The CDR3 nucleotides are TGCAGCGTTGACCCACCGGGGCAAACCGGGGAGCTGTTTTTT.

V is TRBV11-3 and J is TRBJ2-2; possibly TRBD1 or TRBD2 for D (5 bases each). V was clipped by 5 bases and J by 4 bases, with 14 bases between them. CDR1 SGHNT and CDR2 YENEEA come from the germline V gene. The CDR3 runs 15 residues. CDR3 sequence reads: CASSLGFGGTGELFF. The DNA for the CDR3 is TGTGCCAGCAGCCTCGGCTTTGGGGGCACCGGGGAGCTGTTTTTT.

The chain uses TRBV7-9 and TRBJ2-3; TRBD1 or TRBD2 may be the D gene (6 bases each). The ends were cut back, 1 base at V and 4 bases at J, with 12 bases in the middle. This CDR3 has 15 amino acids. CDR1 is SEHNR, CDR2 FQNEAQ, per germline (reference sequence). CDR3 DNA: TGTGCCAGCAGCTTAGATGGGGGGCAGGCAGATACGCAGTATTTT. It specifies CASSLDGGQADTQYF.

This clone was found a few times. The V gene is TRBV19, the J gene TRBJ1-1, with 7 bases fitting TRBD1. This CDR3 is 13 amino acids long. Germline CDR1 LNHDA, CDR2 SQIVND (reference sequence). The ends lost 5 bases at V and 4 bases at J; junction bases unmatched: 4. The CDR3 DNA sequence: TGTGCCAGTAGTGTCAGGGGGACCACTGAAGCTTTCTTT. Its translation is CASSVRGTTEAFF.